This TCR beta chain was recovered during a study of T cells expressing NK-cell markers. TCRdb reworked the 5' RACE reads into one entry per CDR3 protein, no DNA. The sample's table shows hundreds of thousands of distinct CDR3 sequences. The CDR3 totals 15 residues. Germline V CDR1 and CDR2: SGHVS, FQNEAQ. This sequence originates from a man aged 18-30 years in good health. Specimen: blood T cells: a sorted CD56 or NKG2C T cell subset, CD4+ or CD8+ T cells, or bulk PBMC T cells (not recorded which). V is TRBV7-8 and J is TRBJ2-5; TCRdb's D call of TRBD1 is untestable without DNA. The CDR3 here is CASSPNEGGRETQYF.